Listed here is a single TCR beta chain. What it binds is not known. This sample was included in a study of blood T cells in healthy people across ages. The wider study: About one barcoded beta molecule was captured per two T cells (by template switching).

Through a sample-barcoded 5' primer and a J-beta primer mix, a second PCR was run for about 7 to 12 cycles. TCRdb fed the 5' RACE reads into MiXCR, producing one record per CDR3 protein. The repertoire holds around 1,600,000 distinct CDR3 sequences, with 40% to 45% as singletons. The study isolated at least 6.5 million PBMCs from each sample. Study-level findings and limits: It was not possible, with unsorted PBMCs, to conclusively compare naive and antigen-experienced cells. Changes in expanded clonotypes were possibly confounded, as the CMV status of donors was unknown.

Germline assignment: CDR1 LNHNV and CDR2 YYDKDF (reference sequence). Trimming cost V 0 bases and J 11 bases, with 13 bases left between them. The CDR3 loop spans 13 amino acids. The chain combines TRBV15 with TRBJ2-5; D unresolved. The sample comprised blood. This TCR was recovered from a young woman in good health. In DNA, the CDR3 is TGTGCCACCAGCAGAGATCAAGGGAATGAGCAGTACTTC. It specifies CATSRDQGNEQYF.